The entry below describes one T cell receptor (beta chain). Its specificity is not known. The sample belongs to a study of cytomegalovirus exposure and HLA in healthy donors. Clones were sequenced by immunoSEQ multiplex PCR, and TCRdb holds only the in-frame ones, with some missing. The table lists 200,000 to 250,000 clones, roughly 88% of them singletons. Looked up from germline, CDR1 is GTSNPN and CDR2 is SVGIG (reference sequence). Trimming removed 3 bases at V and 0 bases at J, with 8 bases between. CDR3 length equals 13 residues. General study results and limits: Cytomegalovirus status was reportedly diagnosed by the classifier with high sensitivity and specificity.

V usage is TRBV30 and J usage is TRBJ1-1; no clear D gene. This sequence originates from a woman aged 25 to 45 in good health and CMV-seropositive. Sequencing input: PBMCs. CDR3 amino acids: CAWRITMNTEAFF. CDR3 nucleotides: TGTGCCTGGAGAATCACAATGAACACTGAAGCTTTCTTT.